The 18 T cell receptor beta chains below were found in one sample sequenced in a study of cytomegalovirus exposure and HLA in healthy donors. The PCR used 60 Vbeta and 13 Jbeta primers. Generated by immunoSEQ multiplex PCR, the TCRdb table keeps only in-frame clones and is missing some. The sample lists 80,000 to 95,000 clones, almost 85% occurring once. The sequenced material came from PBMCs. The source of these receptors is a woman aged 18-35 years in good health and CMV-seropositive.

The genes are TRBV13 and TRBJ2-3; 8 positions agree with TRBD1. Losses at the gene ends were 5 bases for V and 4 bases for J; bases not matched to a gene: 8. Germline loops: CDR1 PRHDT, CDR2 FYEKMQ (reference sequence). This CDR3 contains 15 residues. The CDR3 region is CASSLRQGWSDTQYF. In nucleotides, the CDR3 is TGTGCCAGCAGCCTCCGACAGGGGTGGTCAGATACGCAGTATTTT. The variable domain in full, completed from reference TRBV13 and TRBJ2-3, reads AAGVIQSPRHLIKEKRETATLKCYPIPRHDTVYWYQQGPGQDPQFLISFYEKMQSDKGSIPDRFSAQQFSDYHSELNMSSLELGDSALYFCASSLRQGWSDTQYFGPGTRLTVL.

The chain employs TRBV2 and TRBJ1-1; D not resolved. V was shortened by 7 bases and J by 1 base, with 10 bases between the two germline ends. Per the germline V gene, CDR1 is SNHLY and CDR2 is FYNNEI. This CDR3 region has 13 residues. CDR3 amino acids: CASTTQKNTEAFF. The CDR3 bases are TGTGCCAGCACCACCCAGAAGAACACTGAAGCTTTCTTT.

J is TRBJ1-5 and V is TRBV15; tentatively, D is TRBD1 (5 bases). The germline V gene has CDR1 LNHNV and CDR2 YYDKDF (reference sequence). The CDR3 sequence is 18 residues long. Trimming shortened V by 0 bases and J by 0 bases, and 15 bases separated the two germline ends. The CDR3 region is CATSRERTMLYSNQPQHF. The CDR3 DNA reads as TGTGCCACCAGCAGAGAGAGGACAATGTTATATAGCAATCAGCCCCAGCATTTT.

V and J are TRBV7-9 and TRBJ2-5; 10 nucleotides agree with TRBD1. The ends lost 5 bases at V and 5 bases at J; junction bases unmatched: 5. Germline V lookup: CDR1 SEHNR, CDR2 FQNEAQ (reference sequence). CDR3 length: 14 amino acids. CDR3: CASSQGQGRETQYF. In DNA form, the CDR3 reads TGTGCCAGCAGCCAGGGACAGGGGCGGGAGACCCAGTACTTC.

V and J are TRBV7-9 and TRBJ2-7; maybe TRBD2 (6 bases). V was cut by 5 bases and J by 2 bases, with 13 bases left in between. Germline V lookup: CDR1 SEHNR, CDR2 FQNEAQ (reference sequence). The CDR3 contains 14 residues. The CDR3 loop reads CASSPRGLPYEQYF. CDR3 DNA: TGTGCCAGCAGCCCCCGGGGACTGCCCTACGAGCAGTACTTC.

This clone was detected a few times. The V call is TRBV6-5, the J call TRBJ1-1; D remains unclear. The ends were cut back, 4 bases at V and 4 bases at J, with 13 bases in the middle. Germline CDR1 reads MNHEY; CDR2 reads SVGAGI. This CDR3 region has 14 residues. CDR3 nucleotide sequence: TGTGCCAGCAGTTTGGTTGGTCGGGGCACTGAAGCTTTCTTT. Its protein product is CASSLVGRGTEAFF.

This clone has only one observation. The DNA for the CDR3 is TGTGCCATCAGTGCGGGGTTGGAGACCCAGTACTTC. Translation: CAISAGLETQYF. The chain links TRBV10-3 to TRBJ2-5; TRBD2 might be the D (5 bases). From germline, CDR1 is ENHRY and CDR2 SYGVKD. Trimming cost V 4 bases and J 5 bases, with 8 bases left between them. CDR3 length equals 12 residues.

The chain recombines TRBV7-9 with TRBJ2-3; perhaps TRBD2 as D (5 bases). Germline CDR1 SEHNR, CDR2 FQNEAQ (reference sequence). The germline V and J ends were trimmed by 3 bases and 0 bases, with 10 bases remaining between them. The CDR3 spans 15 residues. DNA for the CDR3: TGTGCCAGCAGCTTTGGCGGGCCAAGCACAGATACGCAGTATTTT. Translated: CASSFGGPSTDTQYF.

This clone was seen a handful of times. The gene calls are TRBV7-9 and TRBJ1-2, with D perhaps matching TRBD1 (5 bases). V gave up 0 bases and J gave up 5 bases, with 7 bases separating them. The CDR3 has 13 amino acids. Germline lookup yields CDR1 SEHNR and CDR2 FQNEAQ (reference sequence). CDR3 region: CASSLAQAYGYTF. CDR3 sequence (DNA): TGTGCCAGCAGCTTAGCACAGGCTTATGGCTACACCTTC.

This clone came up a few times. CDR3 sequence (DNA): TGTGCCAGCTGGAGGGAGAGGTCCTCTGGGGCCAACGTCCTGACTTTC. This encodes CASWRERSSGANVLTF. The chain joins TRBV16 to TRBJ2-6; TRBD2 is a possible D gene (6 bases). The CDR3 spans 16 residues. Trimming took 8 bases from V and 0 from J, leaving 14 bases between them. In germline, CDR1 is KGHSY, CDR2 FQNENV.

The chain uses TRBV5-4 and TRBJ1-4, with 8 bases identical to TRBD1. J lost 8 bases, V lost 4 bases, and 13 bases had no gene match. CDR3 size: 16 residues. Germline V gene data show CDR1 as SGHNT and CDR2 as YYREEE (reference sequence). CDR3 nucleotides: TGTGCCAGCAGCGCGGGGATTGTGACAGGGGTAGAAAAACTGTTTTTT. This codes for CASSAGIVTGVEKLFF. The full variable domain, completed using reference TRBV5-4 and TRBJ1-4, is ETGVTQSPTHLIKTRGQQVTLRCSSQSGHNTVSWYQQALGQGPQFIFQYYREEENGRGNFPPRFSGLQFPNYSSELNVNALELDDSALYLCASSAGIVTGVEKLFFGSGTQLSVL.

The chain links TRBV19 to TRBJ2-3; 7 bases map to TRBD1. This CDR3 has 15 residues. Per the germline V gene, CDR1 is LNHDA and CDR2 is SQIVND (reference sequence). V shed 5 bases and J 2 bases; nucleotides not matched to a gene: 7. The CDR3 DNA follows: TGTGCCAGTAGTTATTGGGACAGCCCCACAGATACGCAGTATTTT. It specifies CASSYWDSPTDTQYF.

The rearrangement uses TRBV6-5 and TRBJ2-7; 9 nucleotides align to TRBD2. CDR3 size: 15 residues. The germline CDR1 and CDR2 sequences are MNHEY and SVGAGI. The junction had 8 bases not matched to a gene; V was cut back by 4 bases and J by 4 bases. The chain's CDR3 is CASSLVLAGSYEQYF. The CDR3 DNA reads TGTGCCAGCAGTTTGGTTCTAGCGGGGTCGTACGAGCAGTACTTC.

The chain is built from TRBV27 and TRBJ1-2; perhaps TRBD1 as D (6 bases). The CDR3 spans 14 residues. Germline loops: CDR1 MNHEY, CDR2 SMNVEV (reference sequence). Between the trimmed V and J ends, which lost 3 bases and 2 bases, there was a span of 10 bases. The CDR3 loop reads CASSFPQGNYGYTF. The CDR3 coding sequence is TGTGCCAGCAGTTTCCCGCAGGGGAACTATGGCTACACCTTC.

This rearrangement joins TRBV5-1 to TRBJ1-5; TRBD1 agrees at 10 bases. The CDR3 is 16 amino acids. Losses at the gene ends were 4 bases for V and 2 bases for J; bases not matched to a gene: 6. Germline values: CDR1 SGHRS, CDR2 YFSETQ. This CDR3 is CASSVSGTGGNQPQHF. The CDR3 bases are TGCGCCAGCAGCGTTTCCGGGACAGGGGGCAATCAGCCCCAGCATTTT.

This clone occurred a few times. This chain links TRBV5-1 with TRBJ1-1; TRBD1 is a possible D gene (5 bases). Looked up from germline, CDR1 is SGHRS and CDR2 is YFSETQ. The V gene lost 0 bases and the J gene lost 0 bases, with 9 bases spanning the gap. The CDR3 has 15 amino acids. Written as DNA, the CDR3 is TGCGCCAGCAGCTTGGGCGGGGGATTGAACACTGAAGCTTTCTTT. Amino acid sequence: CASSLGGGLNTEAFF.

This clone was picked up one time. The rearrangement joins TRBV5-1 to TRBJ2-1, with TRBD2 identical over 9 bases. Germline-derived CDR1 and CDR2 are SGHRS and YFSETQ. J lost 8 bases, V lost 2 bases, and 8 bases had no gene match. The CDR3 contains 15 residues. The CDR3 here is CASSFSSGSIDEQFF. The CDR3 DNA sequence: TGCGCCAGCAGCTTCAGTAGCGGGAGTATCGATGAGCAGTTCTTC. Filled out from reference TRBV5-1 and TRBJ2-1, the complete variable domain reads KAGVTQTPRYLIKTRGQQVTLSCSPISGHRSVSWYQQTPGQGLQFLFEYFSETQRNKGNFPGRFSGRQFSNSRSEMNVSTLELGDSALYLCASSFSSGSIDEQFFGPGTRLTVL.

The chain is built from TRBV5-1 and TRBJ1-5, with TRBD1 identical over 7 bases. The length of the CDR3 is 15 residues. J was trimmed by 7 bases and V by 4 bases; bases with no gene match: 11. Germline V gives CDR1 SGHRS, CDR2 YFSETQ. CDR3 coding DNA: TGCGCCAGCAGCAGGACGGGACAGACAGACCAGCCCCAGCATTTT. It codes for CASSRTGQTDQPQHF.